Below are 20 T cell receptor beta chains sequenced from a single sample in a study of blood T cell repertoires in COVID-19. The table came from immunoSEQ multiplex PCR; TCRdb's copy has only in-frame clones and leaves some out. Here the sample spans roughly 170,000 clones, around four fifths being singletons. The sequencing input was PBMCs or T cells enriched from blood (not recorded which). These receptors all stem from a woman in her fifties or sixties who had recovered from COVID-19.

This clone was recorded once. V gene TRBV19 combines with J gene TRBJ1-5; 7 bases agree with TRBD1. This CDR3 contains 17 residues. Germline CDR1 LNHDA, CDR2 SQIVND (reference sequence). J was trimmed by 0 bases and V by 9 bases; bases with no gene match: 14. The CDR3 sequence: CASVDRAGWYSNQPQHF. The CDR3 DNA is TGTGCCAGCGTAGACAGGGCTGGCTGGTATAGCAATCAGCCCCAGCATTTT.

J is TRBJ2-3 and V is TRBV7-3, with TRBD2 matching over 11 bases. This CDR3 contains 16 residues. Germline-derived CDR1 and CDR2 are SGHTA and FQGTGA. Unmatched junction bases numbered 5, after V lost 4 bases and J lost 2 bases. For the CDR3, the DNA is TGTGCCAGCAGCTCGGGACTAGCGGCTAACACAGATACGCAGTATTTT. Its translation is CASSSGLAANTDTQYF.

The rearrangement uses TRBV7-7 and TRBJ2-2; weak D call: TRBD2 (6 bases). The CDR3 covers 16 residues. CDR1 SSHAT and CDR2 FNYEAQ come from the germline V gene (reference sequence). V was cut by 1 base and J by 4 bases, with 13 bases left in between. As DNA, the CDR3 is TGTGCCAGCAGCTTAGGTGGGGGGTATCGCACCGGGGAGCTGTTTTTT. This codes for CASSLGGGYRTGELFF.

The V call is TRBV7-9, the J call TRBJ2-3; tentative D call: TRBD1 (5 bases). Germline-derived CDR1 and CDR2 are SEHNR and FQNEAQ (reference sequence). Trimming took 1 base from V and 6 from J, leaving 11 bases between them. This CDR3 comprises 14 residues. The CDR3 coding sequence is TGTGCCAGCAGCTTAGTACAGGTCTCGGATACGCAGTATTTT. This translates into CASSLVQVSDTQYF.

The chain uses TRBV11-2 and TRBJ2-1, with 8 positions matching TRBD1. This CDR3 comprises 14 residues. Looked up from germline, CDR1 is SGHAT and CDR2 is FQNNGV. After removal of 4 bases from V and 4 bases from J, the junction contained 3 bases not matched to a gene. The CDR3 DNA sequence: TGTGCCAGCAGCTACAGACAGGGGTACAATGAGCAGTTCTTC. Its translation is CASSYRQGYNEQFF. The variable domain in full, with the rest retrieved from reference TRBV11-2 and TRBJ2-1, is EAGVAQSPRYKIIEKRQSVAFWCNPISGHATLYWYQQILGQGPKLLIQFQNNGVVDDSQLPKDRFSAERLKGVDSTLKIQPAKLEDSAVYLCASSYRQGYNEQFFGPGTRLTVL.

The rearrangement links TRBV27 to TRBJ2-5; D is perhaps TRBD2 (7 bases). The CDR3 contains 14 residues. The V gene lost 2 bases and the J gene lost 5 bases, with 12 bases spanning the gap. The germline V gene encodes CDR1 MNHEY and CDR2 SMNVEV (reference sequence). The CDR3 region is CASSLVGGGETQYF. For the CDR3, the DNA is TGTGCCAGCAGTTTAGTAGGGGGAGGGGAGACCCAGTACTTC.

This chain connects TRBV7-7 to TRBJ2-7; 9 nucleotides agree with TRBD1. The germline CDR1 and CDR2 sequences are SSHAT and FNYEAQ (reference sequence). The CDR3 has 15 residues. The trim removed 5 bases at V and 2 bases at J, leaving 7 bases unmatched. CDR3 sequence: CASSPQGQGPYEQYF. As DNA, the CDR3 is TGTGCCAGCAGCCCTCAGGGACAGGGACCCTACGAGCAGTACTTC.

CDR3 bases: TGTGCCATCAACGTGGACAGGGCTCAGCCCCAGCATTTT. Its translation: CAINVDRAQPQHF. The V and J genes are TRBV10-3 and TRBJ1-5; TRBD1 matches 8 bases. The CDR3 consists of 13 residues. V was pared by 7 bases and J by 6 bases, with 5 bases of the junction left unmatched. Germline CDR1 reads ENHRY; CDR2 reads SYGVKD.

This chain connects TRBV7-2 to TRBJ2-3; TRBD1 agrees at 7 bases. Germline V CDR1 and CDR2: SGHTA, FQGNSA. This CDR3 is 17 amino acids long. With 5 bases clipped from V and 3 bases from J, the junction kept 14 bases outside the gene matches. The DNA of the CDR3 is TGTGCCAGCAGCCACCACCCGGGACAGCGGATGACAGATACGCAGTATTTT. This encodes CASSHHPGQRMTDTQYF. Full variable domain (missing parts from reference TRBV7-2 and TRBJ2-3): GAGVSQSPSNKVTEKGKDVELRCDPISGHTALYWYRQSLGQGLEFLIYFQGNSAPDKSGLPSDRFSAERTGGSVSTLTIQRTQQEDSAVYLCASSHHPGQRMTDTQYFGPGTRLTVL.

The CDR3 nucleotides read TGCGCCAGCAGCTTGGCCTATCTAGCGGGAGGTAATGAGCAGTTCTTC. It translates to CASSLAYLAGGNEQFF. The rearrangement joins TRBV5-1 to TRBJ2-1, with TRBD2 matching 11 bases. This CDR3 is 16 amino acids long. Germline trimming cut 0 bases from V and 7 bases from J; bases unmatched to any gene: 6. Germline CDR1 reads SGHRS; CDR2 reads YFSETQ. Drawing the rest from reference TRBV5-1 and TRBJ2-1, the complete variable domain is KAGVTQTPRYLIKTRGQQVTLSCSPISGHRSVSWYQQTPGQGLQFLFEYFSETQRNKGNFPGRFSGRQFSNSRSEMNVSTLELGDSALYLCASSLAYLAGGNEQFFGPGTRLTVL.

The chain is built from TRBV29-1 and TRBJ2-7; D is possibly TRBD2 (6 bases). This CDR3 has 15 residues. V was clipped by 5 bases and J by 7 bases, with 24 bases between them. Germline-derived CDR1 and CDR2 are SQVTM and ANQGSEA. The CDR3 DNA reads as TGCAGCGTTAAAGGTGGTCGGGACTGGAAAATTGAGCAGTACTTC. This codes for CSVKGGRDWKIEQYF.

This chain connects TRBV7-6 to TRBJ1-1, with 8 nucleotides matching TRBD1. The V gene end was trimmed by 4 bases and the J gene end by 4 bases; junction bases not matched to a gene: 14. Germline V CDR1 and CDR2: SGHVS, FNYEAQ. CDR3 size: 17 residues. The CDR3 DNA follows: TGTGCCAGCAGCTCTCCAGCGGACAGGGATTTTGGCACTGAAGCTTTCTTT. Translation gives CASSSPADRDFGTEAFF.

The rearrangement links TRBV18 to TRBJ2-2, with TRBD2 matching over 8 bases. Germline lookup yields CDR1 KGHSH and CDR2 LQKENI. The CDR3 loop spans 15 amino acids. The trim removed 2 bases at V and 4 bases at J, leaving 3 bases unmatched. CDR3: CASSPSGGPTGELFF. The CDR3 DNA follows: TGTGCCAGCTCACCATCGGGGGGGCCCACCGGGGAGCTGTTTTTT.

CDR3 in DNA: TGTGCCAGCTGCCAGGGCGGGAGTGGGATTAACTATGGCTACACCTTC. Amino acid sequence: CASCQGGSGINYGYTF. The V and J genes are TRBV28 and TRBJ1-2; a possible D gene is TRBD1 (5 bases). This CDR3 contains 16 residues. Germline V gives CDR1 MDHEN, CDR2 SYDVKM. V lost 8 bases to trimming and J lost 1 base, with 20 bases between them.

V is TRBV18 and J is TRBJ2-7, with 8 bases lining up with TRBD1. The CDR3 consists of 14 residues. The germline gives CDR1 KGHSH, CDR2 LQKENI. Trimming took 8 bases from V and 3 from J; bases not matched to a gene: 9. CDR3 bases: TGTGCCAGCACCTCCGGGACAGGTTACTACGAGCAGTACTTC. It is translated as CASTSGTGYYEQYF.

This sequence joins TRBV18 and TRBJ2-1; 8 nucleotides line up with TRBD1. J gave up 8 bases and V 3 bases, and 9 bases lay outside the gene matches. CDR1 is KGHSH and CDR2 is LQKENI in the germline V gene. There are 15 residues in the CDR3. As DNA, the CDR3 is TGTGCCAGCTCACCTTCGGACAGGGCTGTACATGAGCAGTTCTTC. It yields the protein CASSPSDRAVHEQFF. Variable domain in full (rest from reference TRBV18 and TRBJ2-1): NAGVMQNPRHLVRRRGQEARLRCSPMKGHSHVYWYRQLPEEGLKFMVYLQKENIIDESGMPKERFSAEFPKEGPSILRIQQVVRGDSAAYFCASSPSDRAVHEQFFGPGTRLTVL.

The chain carries TRBV28 and TRBJ1-4, with D perhaps matching TRBD1 (5 bases). Germline CDR1 is MDHEN and CDR2 is SYDVKM. This CDR3 is 14 amino acids long. Trimming took off 5 bases at V and 1 base at J, with 8 bases between the two ends. The CDR3 loop reads CASSQRGTNEKLFF. Written as DNA, the CDR3 is TGTGCCAGCAGTCAAAGGGGAACTAATGAAAAACTGTTTTTT. The full variable domain, its missing parts supplied by reference TRBV28 and TRBJ1-4, is DVKVTQSSRYLVKRTGEKVFLECVQDMDHENMFWYRQDPGLGLRLIYFSYDVKMKEKGDIPEGYSVSREKKERFSLILESASTNQTSMYLCASSQRGTNEKLFFGSGTQLSVL.

This chain links TRBV7-2 with TRBJ1-6, with 7 bases that match TRBD1. Trimming at V came to 5 bases and at J to 0 bases, leaving 7 bases not matched to a gene. This CDR3 region has 17 residues. CDR1 and CDR2 from the germline V gene are SGHTA and FQGNSA. CDR3 region: CASSRMGQSSYNSPLHF. The CDR3 DNA sequence: TGTGCCAGCAGCAGGATGGGACAGAGCTCCTATAATTCACCCCTCCACTTT.

The chain has TRBV5-1 and TRBJ2-7, with D possibly matching TRBD2 (6 bases). V lost 4 bases and J 0 bases, leaving 11 bases between the germline ends. In germline, CDR1 is SGHRS, CDR2 YFSETQ. The CDR3 length is 14 residues. CDR3 residues: CASSTDGSSYEQYF. CDR3 nucleotides: TGCGCCAGCAGCACGGACGGGAGCTCCTACGAGCAGTACTTC.

The chain is built from TRBV3-1 (or the pseudogene TRBV3-2) and TRBJ1-6, with D perhaps matching TRBD1 (5 bases). CDR3 size: 18 residues. The V gene's germline CDR1 is LGHDT and CDR2 YNNKEL (reference sequence). Trimming left V 1 base short and J 0 bases short, with 13 bases between. The CDR3 coding sequence is TGTGCCAGCAGCCAAGCTAGGGGCCCTAGCTCCTATAATTCACCCCTCCACTTT. It encodes CASSQARGPSSYNSPLHF.